Each of the 25 T cell receptor beta chains below was sequenced from the same sample in a study of T cell changes during pregnancy in multiple sclerosis. The table came from immunoSEQ multiplex PCR; TCRdb's copy has only in-frame clones and leaves some out. Here the sample spans tens of thousands of clones, nearly 90% being singletons. The sample consisted of peripheral blood, taken after pregnancy. The receptor set was obtained from a female donor in good health, enrolled as a control in a pregnancy study.

The chain employs TRBV7-9 and TRBJ1-2; possibly TRBD1 for D (6 bases). V was clipped by 3 bases and J by 2 bases, with 10 bases between them. Germline V gives CDR1 SEHNR, CDR2 FQNEAQ (reference sequence). CDR3 length: 14 residues. CDR3 sequence reads: CASSFVQGNYGYTF. The CDR3 nucleotides read TGTGCCAGCAGCTTTGTACAGGGAAACTATGGCTACACCTTC.

This chain joins TRBV6-4 and TRBJ2-3; 11 bases agree with TRBD2. Germline assignment: CDR1 MRHNA and CDR2 SNTAGT. The V gene end was trimmed by 6 bases and the J gene end by 5 bases; junction bases not matched to a gene: 4. The CDR3 sequence is 14 residues long. The CDR3 sequence is CASSRSGGEDTQYF. The CDR3 bases are TGTGCCAGCAGCCGTAGCGGGGGGGAAGATACGCAGTATTTT.

The chain is built from TRBV18 and TRBJ1-2; perhaps TRBD1 as D (5 bases). The ends were cut back, 6 bases at V and 6 bases at J, with 29 bases in the middle. The CDR3 extends over 18 amino acids. The V gene's germline CDR1 is KGHSH and CDR2 LQKENI. The CDR3 DNA sequence: TGTGCCAGCTCCGCTTATTCCGGGTCAGGGACTCGGAGGGATGGCTACACCTTC. Encoded protein: CASSAYSGSGTRRDGYTF.

The chain employs TRBV29-1 and TRBJ1-5, with 7 bases identical to TRBD1. Trimming at V came to 6 bases and at J to 3 bases, leaving 5 bases not matched to a gene. Germline values: CDR1 SQVTM, CDR2 ANQGSEA. This CDR3 has 13 amino acids. This CDR3 reads CSVGDSFNQPQHF. CDR3 in DNA: TGCAGCGTAGGGGACAGCTTCAATCAGCCCCAGCATTTT.

The chain employs TRBV19 and TRBJ2-1; 10 bases are shared with TRBD1. Germline CDR1 reads LNHDA; CDR2 reads SQIVND (reference sequence). The CDR3 totals 16 residues. After removal of 7 bases from V and 7 bases from J, the junction contained 13 bases not matched to a gene. The DNA of the CDR3 is TGTGCCAGTACCGGAATCCGGGACAGGGGAGTTAATGAGCAGTTCTTC. This gives the protein CASTGIRDRGVNEQFF.

V gene TRBV5-6 combines with J gene TRBJ2-1; 10 bases are a match to TRBD2. CDR1 and CDR2 (germline): SGHDT, YYEEEE. V was clipped by 2 bases and J by 10 bases; unmatched bases: 6. CDR3 size: 14 residues. CDR3 loop: CASSLAGGSKEQFF. The DNA of the CDR3 is TGTGCCAGCAGCTTAGCGGGGGGGTCTAAGGAGCAGTTCTTC.

The chain has TRBV9 and TRBJ2-1; 9 nucleotides agree with TRBD2. CDR3 size: 20 residues. V was pared by 4 bases and J by 0 bases, with 17 bases of the junction left unmatched. The germline gives CDR1 SGDLS, CDR2 YYNGEE. Here the CDR3 DNA reads TGTGCCAGCAGCCCCCAGTTCCGGCTAGCGGGGTTGAGCTCCTACAATGAGCAGTTCTTC. Translated, it gives CASSPQFRLAGLSSYNEQFF.

This clone has just a few counts. The genes are TRBV18 and TRBJ2-5; 7 bases fit TRBD2. Trimming at V came to 2 bases and at J to 5 bases, leaving 8 bases not matched to a gene. In germline, CDR1 is KGHSH, CDR2 LQKENI. This CDR3 is 15 amino acids long. The DNA of the CDR3 is TGTGCCAGCTCACCATCGACGCGGGAGTGGGAGACCCAGTACTTC. Its protein product is CASSPSTREWETQYF.

The CDR3 nucleotides read TGTGCCAGCAGCCTCAGGGGTTTAGACGGGGAGCTGTTTTTT. It yields the protein CASSLRGLDGELFF. The rearrangement uses TRBV11-2 and TRBJ2-2, with a possible D match to TRBD1 (6 bases). Trimming left V 5 bases short and J 7 bases short, with 14 bases between. Germline assignment: CDR1 SGHAT and CDR2 FQNNGV. This CDR3 has 14 residues.

The V and J genes are TRBV6-6 and TRBJ1-1; D remains ambiguous. V was shortened by 6 bases and J by 2 bases, with 10 bases between the two germline ends. CDR1 and CDR2 from the germline V gene are MNHNY and SVGAGI (reference sequence). This CDR3 has 13 amino acids. This chain's CDR3 is CASSTGVNTEAFF. The CDR3 coding sequence is TGTGCCAGCAGCACCGGGGTAAACACTGAAGCTTTCTTT.

This chain links TRBV9 with TRBJ2-3, with a possible D match to TRBD1 (6 bases). The V and J ends lost 8 bases and 5 bases respectively, with 18 bases between them. This CDR3 spans 14 amino acids. Germline loops: CDR1 SGDLS, CDR2 YYNGEE. The CDR3 DNA follows: TGTGCCAGTTCTCGGGACACCTCCATAGATACGCAGTATTTT. Translation gives CASSRDTSIDTQYF. The full variable domain, in which reference TRBV9 and TRBJ2-3 provide the parts outside the CDR3, is DSGVTQTPKHLITATGQRVTLRCSPRSGDLSVYWYQQSLDQGLQFLIQYYNGEERAKGNILERFSAQQFPDLHSELNLSSLELGDSALYFCASSRDTSIDTQYFGPGTRLTVL.

V gene TRBV25-1 combines with J gene TRBJ2-7, with 8 bases aligning to TRBD2. Germline-derived CDR1 and CDR2 are MGHDK and SYGVNS. Trimming removed 8 bases from V and 4 bases from J; junction bases left unmatched: 10. The CDR3 loop spans 14 amino acids. The CDR3 DNA sequence: TGTGCCAGCGCCGGGGGGGAATCCCTTTACGAGCAGTACTTC. Protein product: CASAGGESLYEQYF.

V is TRBV6-6 and J is TRBJ1-2; tentatively, D is TRBD1 (6 bases). The CDR3 totals 14 residues. V dropped 2 bases and J dropped 2 bases, with 9 bases sitting between them. Germline lookup yields CDR1 MNHNY and CDR2 SVGAGI (reference sequence). In DNA form, the CDR3 reads TGTGCCAGCAGTTACCCCCAGGGGAACTATGGCTACACCTTC. Its protein product is CASSYPQGNYGYTF.

The chain is built from TRBV28 and TRBJ2-1, with 11 positions matching TRBD2. The CDR3 spans 17 residues. Germline V gene sequence: CDR1 MDHEN, CDR2 SYDVKM. V trimming: 5 bases; J trimming: 0 bases; junction bases outside the gene matches: 6. The CDR3 here is CASSGSGLAGSYNEQFF. The DNA for the CDR3 is TGTGCCAGCAGTGGTTCCGGACTAGCGGGCTCCTACAATGAGCAGTTCTTC.

J is TRBJ1-2 and V is TRBV4-1; D remains ambiguous. Germline V gene sequence: CDR1 MGHRA, CDR2 YSYEKL. The CDR3 length is 14 residues. Trimming cost V 6 bases and J 7 bases, with 18 bases left between them. The CDR3 sequence is CASRANEAGSGYTF. For the CDR3, the DNA is TGCGCCAGCAGAGCCAATGAAGCTGGGAGTGGCTACACCTTC.

The chain links TRBV11-2 to TRBJ1-4, with a weak D call TRBD1 (6 bases). Looked up from germline, CDR1 is SGHAT and CDR2 is FQNNGV. The V and J ends lost 0 bases and 14 bases respectively, with 16 bases between them. The CDR3 is made up of 14 amino acids. The DNA of the CDR3 is TGTGCCAGCAGCTTAGATGCAGGGGATACTGGGCTGTTTTTT. This translates into CASSLDAGDTGLFF.

The chain has TRBV7-9 and TRBJ1-1, with D possibly matching TRBD1 (6 bases). This CDR3 is built from 15 residues. V was pared by 5 bases and J by 1 base, with 14 bases between. Germline V gene data show CDR1 as SEHNR and CDR2 as FQNEAQ (reference sequence). As DNA, the CDR3 is TGTGCCAGCAGCCTGGACGGGGGGCCGAACACTGAAGCTTTCTTT. Amino acid sequence: CASSLDGGPNTEAFF. The whole variable domain, remainder taken from reference TRBV7-9 and TRBJ1-1, is DTGVSQNPRHKITKRGQNVTFRCDPISEHNRLYWYRQTLGQGPEFLTYFQNEAQLEKSRLLSDRFSAERPKGSFSTLEIQRTEQGDSAMYLCASSLDGGPNTEAFFGQGTRLTVV.

The J gene is TRBJ1-4, the V gene TRBV6-5; TRBD1 agrees at 10 bases. V shed 6 bases and J 7 bases; nucleotides not matched to a gene: 5. The CDR3 totals 14 residues. Looked up from germline, CDR1 is MNHEY and CDR2 is SVGAGI. The CDR3 nucleotides read TGTGCCAGCAGCCGGGACAGGGGAATTGAAAAACTGTTTTTT. It is translated as CASSRDRGIEKLFF.

The chain combines TRBV4-2 with TRBJ2-3, with 8 bases identical to TRBD2. The CDR3 runs 16 residues. Germline assignment: CDR1 LGHNA and CDR2 YNFKEQ. Germline trimming cut 3 bases from V and 4 bases from J; bases unmatched to any gene: 9. Here the CDR3 reads CASSQLAGRVADTQYF. CDR3 DNA sequence: TGTGCCAGCAGCCAGTTAGCGGGAAGGGTGGCAGATACGCAGTATTTT.

V and J are TRBV15 and TRBJ2-5, with TRBD2 identical over 8 bases. J gave up 5 bases and V 0 bases, and 8 bases lay outside the gene matches. CDR1 LNHNV and CDR2 YYDKDF come from the germline V gene (reference sequence). CDR3 length equals 16 residues. The chain's CDR3 is CATSRDSGTSGETQYF. The CDR3, as DNA: TGTGCCACCAGCAGAGATAGCGGGACCTCGGGGGAGACCCAGTACTTC.

The rearrangement joins TRBV6-6 to TRBJ1-2; D gene uncertain. V was shortened by 4 bases and J by 8 bases, with 20 bases between the two germline ends. The CDR3 runs 15 residues. Per the germline V gene, CDR1 is MNHNY and CDR2 is SVGAGI (reference sequence). Here the CDR3 DNA reads TGTGCCAGCAGTTTAGTGTCCGGGGAACATTCGGGCTACACCTTC. It yields the protein CASSLVSGEHSGYTF.

Here the CDR3 reads CASSLAGGRGGTEAFF. CDR3 coding DNA: TGTGCCAGCAGTTTAGCGGGTGGCAGGGGTGGCACTGAAGCTTTCTTT. The chain couples TRBV27 to TRBJ1-1; possible D gene TRBD1, 6 bases. Germline V lookup: CDR1 MNHEY, CDR2 SMNVEV (reference sequence). V was pared by 2 bases and J by 4 bases, with 17 bases between. The CDR3 totals 16 residues.

The CDR3 loop reads CASSSLGRGQGLYGYTF. The CDR3 DNA reads TGTGCCAGTAGTTCTCTGGGAAGAGGACAGGGACTCTATGGCTACACCTTC. This chain links TRBV19 with TRBJ1-2; 8 bases align to TRBD1. From germline, CDR1 is LNHDA and CDR2 SQIVND (reference sequence). The CDR3 runs 17 residues. V trimming: 5 bases; J trimming: 4 bases; junction bases outside the gene matches: 15.

This chain links TRBV30 with TRBJ1-2; 7 bases are a match to TRBD1. Losses at the gene ends were 4 bases for V and 0 bases for J; bases not matched to a gene: 2. Germline CDR1 GTSNPN, CDR2 SVGIG (reference sequence). CDR3 length equals 13 residues. CDR3 sequence: CAWTQGANYGYTF. The CDR3 nucleotides read TGTGCCTGGACCCAGGGGGCTAACTATGGCTACACCTTC.

This clone was recorded a few times. The chain recombines TRBV2 with TRBJ2-7; 7 bases map to TRBD2. The CDR3 runs to 16 residues. Germline trimming cut 1 base from V and 5 bases from J; bases unmatched to any gene: 11. Germline V lookup: CDR1 SNHLY, CDR2 FYNNEI. CDR3 amino acids: CASSEEVWEGGNEQYF. The CDR3, as DNA: TGTGCCAGCAGTGAAGAGGTCTGGGAGGGAGGTAACGAGCAGTACTTC. Drawing the rest from reference TRBV2 and TRBJ2-7, the complete variable domain is EPEVTQTPSHQVTQMGQEVILRCVPISNHLYFYWYRQILGQKVEFLVSFYNNEISEKSEIFDDQFSVERPDGSNFTLKIRSTKLEDSAMYFCASSEEVWEGGNEQYFGPGTRLTVT.